These 15 T cell receptor beta chains were all obtained from the same sample, sequenced in a study of T cell responses to AZD1222 COVID-19 vaccine (dated by TCRdb to the early 2020s). Per the publication, the time point label means: baseline before first vaccination. The method was the immunoSEQ multiplex PCR assay. Held by TCRdb, this immuneACCESS table contains in-frame sequences only and omits some clones. Under half of the omission traces to an unresolved V gene where checked; the cause of the rest is unknown. In this sample the table shows roughly 120,000 clones, about 90% of which occur a single time. The top ten constitute 4.5% to 5.5% of the sample. This specimen consisted of peripheral blood, obtained on day 0 of AZD1222 vaccination. The receptors were sampled from an adult in good health.

The V gene is TRBV19, the J gene TRBJ2-2, with a tentative D call TRBD1 (5 bases). CDR1 is LNHDA and CDR2 is SQIVND in the germline V gene (reference sequence). Trimming took 4 bases from V and 4 from J, leaving 7 bases between them. This CDR3 has 13 amino acids. CDR3 coding DNA: TGTGCCAGTAGTACTCAGGGCACCGGGGAGCTGTTTTTT. Its protein is CASSTQGTGELFF. Combining the CDR3 with reference TRBV19 and TRBJ2-2 gives the whole variable domain DGGITQSPKYLFRKEGQNVTLSCEQNLNHDAMYWYRQDPGQGLRLIYYSQIVNDFQKGDIAEGYSVSREKKESFPLTVTSAQKNPTAFYLCASSTQGTGELFFGEGSRLTVL.

The rearrangement joins TRBV21-1 to TRBJ2-6; the listed D gene, TRBD2, was not tested against the DNA. TRBV21-1 is described as a pseudogene. This CDR3 has 16 amino acids. The CDR3 spells CASRPRTNSGANVLTF. The CDR3 DNA is TGTGCCAGCAGGCCACGCACTAACTCTGGGGCCAACGTCCTGACTTTC.

The J gene is TRBJ2-2, the V gene TRBV7-2, with a weak D call TRBD1 (5 bases). The CDR3 covers 15 residues. V was clipped by 8 bases and J by 0 bases, with 13 bases between them. Germline assignment: CDR1 SGHTA and CDR2 FQGNSA. This CDR3 reads CASSPWGANTGELFF. CDR3 DNA sequence: TGTGCCAGCTCCCCTTGGGGCGCGAACACCGGGGAGCTGTTTTTT.

This clone has a single count. The chain uses TRBV6-5 and TRBJ1-2, with D possibly matching TRBD1 (6 bases). This CDR3 has 12 amino acids. The germline gives CDR1 MNHEY, CDR2 SVGAGI. Between the trimmed V and J ends, which lost 6 bases and 7 bases, there was a span of 12 bases. CDR3 protein: CASSNGGFGYTF. CDR3 in DNA: TGTGCCAGCAGCAACGGGGGCTTTGGCTACACCTTC.

The chain links TRBV7-2 to TRBJ2-7; D ambiguous. Germline CDR1 SGHTA, CDR2 FQGNSA. The length of the CDR3 is 13 residues. Trimming took off 4 bases at V and 5 bases at J, with 12 bases between the two ends. The CDR3 protein is CASSSLTKNEQYF. Here the CDR3 DNA reads TGTGCCAGCAGCTCCCTCACTAAAAACGAGCAGTACTTC.

The rearrangement uses TRBV5-1 and TRBJ1-2, with D perhaps matching TRBD1 (5 bases). The V gene lost 0 bases and the J gene lost 7 bases, with 16 bases spanning the gap. CDR1 is SGHRS and CDR2 is YFSETQ in the germline V gene. The CDR3 consists of 15 residues. Here the CDR3 reads CASSLAPGREGGYTF. In DNA form, the CDR3 reads TGCGCCAGCAGCTTGGCCCCAGGGAGAGAGGGTGGCTACACCTTC.

V is TRBV30 and J is TRBJ1-2; possibly TRBD1 for D (5 bases). This CDR3 spans 14 amino acids. Trimming left V 0 bases short and J 2 bases short, with 10 bases between. Germline V lookup: CDR1 GTSNPN, CDR2 SVGIG (reference sequence). The CDR3 DNA follows: TGTGCCTGGAGTGTTATGGGGGTCAACTATGGCTACACCTTC. It yields the protein CAWSVMGVNYGYTF.

This sequence joins TRBV20-1 and TRBJ2-1; 7 bases fit TRBD2. The length of the CDR3 is 11 residues. Per the germline V gene, CDR1 is DFQATT and CDR2 is SNEGSKA (reference sequence). CDR3 amino acids: CRTGGENEQFF. In DNA form, the CDR3 reads TGCAGAACTGGGGGGGAGAATGAGCAGTTCTTC.

The DNA for the CDR3 is TGTGCCAGCCCAACTGGGGGACCTGGAAACACCATATATTTT. Its translation: CASPTGGPGNTIYF. The genes are TRBV6-5 and TRBJ1-3; weak D call: TRBD1 (5 bases). The CDR3 is 14 residues long. Germline loops: CDR1 MNHEY, CDR2 SVGAGI. V gave up 8 bases and J gave up 2 bases, with 13 bases separating them.

The rearrangement joins TRBV6-5 to TRBJ2-5, with 7 bases that match TRBD1. J lost 4 bases, V lost 0 bases, and 5 bases had no gene match. This CDR3 contains 15 residues. From germline, CDR1 is MNHEY and CDR2 SVGAGI. CDR3 DNA: TGTGCCAGCAGTTACTCGAGGGGGCGCCCAGAGACCCAGTACTTC. Encoded protein: CASSYSRGRPETQYF.

This clone was seen many times. J is TRBJ1-3 and V is TRBV4-1; the D is unclear. CDR3 length equals 14 residues. Germline V gene sequence: CDR1 MGHRA, CDR2 YSYEKL. Trimming cost V 2 bases and J 0 bases, with 5 bases left between them. This chain's CDR3 is CASSQNPSGNTIYF. The CDR3 coding sequence is TGCGCCAGCAGCCAAAACCCCTCTGGAAACACCATATATTTT.

Many counts were recorded for this clone. CDR3 in DNA: TGTGCCAGCAGTGAACGGGGCGGGGCAAACGCCGGGGAGCTGTTTTTT. Protein sequence: CASSERGGANAGELFF. This rearrangement joins TRBV6-1 to TRBJ2-2; perhaps TRBD2 as D (6 bases). The CDR3 is 16 residues long. In germline, CDR1 is MNHNS, CDR2 SASEGT. V was shortened by 2 bases and J by 6 bases, with 16 bases between the two germline ends.

This chain links TRBV6-5 with TRBJ1-1; TRBD1 is a possible D gene (5 bases). The V gene's germline CDR1 is MNHEY and CDR2 SVGAGI. CDR3 length: 15 residues. The CDR3 protein is CALEGREPYKAEAFF. In nucleotides, the CDR3 is TGTGCTCTTGAGGGGAGGGAACCGTACAAGGCTGAAGCTTTCTTT.

The V gene is TRBV5-1, the J gene TRBJ1-2; TRBD1 matches at 7 bases. In germline, CDR1 is SGHRS, CDR2 YFSETQ. V lost 0 bases, J lost 7 bases, and 9 bases stayed unmatched. The CDR3 consists of 15 residues. This chain's CDR3 is CASSLAPGTAGGYTF. The CDR3 DNA follows: TGCGCCAGCAGCTTGGCCCCCGGGACAGCCGGTGGCTACACCTTC.

The rearrangement links TRBV5-6 to TRBJ2-1, with D perhaps matching TRBD2 (6 bases). The CDR3 contains 14 residues. Trimming removed 7 bases from V and 8 bases from J, with 19 bases in between. Germline CDR1 is SGHDT and CDR2 is YYEEEE. The chain's CDR3 is CASLKGGPLDEQFF. CDR3 nucleotides: TGTGCCAGCTTGAAAGGAGGGCCCCTGGATGAGCAGTTCTTC.